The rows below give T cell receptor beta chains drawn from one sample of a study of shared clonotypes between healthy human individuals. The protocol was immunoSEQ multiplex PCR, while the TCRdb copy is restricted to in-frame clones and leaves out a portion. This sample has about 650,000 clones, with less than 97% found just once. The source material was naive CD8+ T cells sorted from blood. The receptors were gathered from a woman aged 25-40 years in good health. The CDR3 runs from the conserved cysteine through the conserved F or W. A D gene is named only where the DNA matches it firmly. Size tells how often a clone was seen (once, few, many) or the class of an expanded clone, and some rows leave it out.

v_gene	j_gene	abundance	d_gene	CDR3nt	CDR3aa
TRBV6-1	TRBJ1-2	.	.	TGTGCCAGCAGTAAAAGGACAAGCCTCTATGGCTACACCTTC	CASSKRTSLYGYTF
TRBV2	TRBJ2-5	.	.	TGTGCCAGCAGTGAAAGGGCTGATGAGACCCAGTACTTC	CASSERADETQYF
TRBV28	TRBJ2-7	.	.	TGTGCCAGCAGTTTGCCGGGGAGCGGCTCCTACGAGCAGTACTTC	CASSLPGSGSYEQYF
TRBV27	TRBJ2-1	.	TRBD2	TGTGCCAGCAGTTCGAGAGCGGGAGGGGGCTATGAGCAGTTCTTC	CASSSRAGGGYEQFF
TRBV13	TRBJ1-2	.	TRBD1	TGTGCCAGCAGCACACAGGGGGTTTGGGACTATGGCTACACCTTC	CASSTQGVWDYGYTF
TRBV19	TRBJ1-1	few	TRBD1	TGTGCCAGTAGTATAGGAAACAGGGGTGACGCTTTCTTT	CASSIGNRGDAFF
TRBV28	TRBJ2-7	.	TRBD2	TGTGCCAGCAGTTTACCCTCGACTAGCGGAAGTTCCTACGAGCAGTACTTC	CASSLPSTSGSSYEQYF
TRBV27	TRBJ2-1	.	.	TGTGCCAGCAGTTTAGCTAGCGTTGACAATGAGCAGTTCTTC	CASSLASVDNEQFF
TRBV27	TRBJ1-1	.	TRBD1	TGTGCCAGCAGTTCAGGGGGCCCGGGCACTGAAGCTTTCTTT	CASSSGGPGTEAFF
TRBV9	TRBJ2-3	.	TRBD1	TGTGCCAGCAGCGGAGGACAGGGTGGAAAGGATACGCAGTATTTT	CASSGGQGGKDTQYF
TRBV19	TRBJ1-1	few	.	TGTGCCAGTAGTATAGGGGGTCGGAACACTGAAGCTTTCTTT	CASSIGGRNTEAFF
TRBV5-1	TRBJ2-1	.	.	TGCGCCAGCAGATTGACTAGCAATGAGCAGTTCTTC	CASRLTSNEQFF
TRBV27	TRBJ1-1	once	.	TGTGCCAGCAGTATCCAGGGTGGGGACACTGAAGCTTTCTTT	CASSIQGGDTEAFF
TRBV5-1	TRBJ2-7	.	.	TGCGCCAGCAGCTCCGGTGACCGACACCCTTCCTACGAGCAGTACTTC	CASSSGDRHPSYEQYF
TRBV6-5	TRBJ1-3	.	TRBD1	TGTGCCAGCAGTTCGGGACAGGGGCCCGGAAACACCATATATTTT	CASSSGQGPGNTIYF
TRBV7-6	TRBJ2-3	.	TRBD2	TGTGCCAGCAGCGGGAGGCTAGCGGGAGGGCAAGATACGCAGTATTTT	CASSGRLAGGQDTQYF
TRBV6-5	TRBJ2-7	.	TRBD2	TGTGCCAGCCACCGGGGGGGTTACGACGAGCAGTACTTC	CASHRGGYDEQYF
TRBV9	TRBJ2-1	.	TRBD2	TGTGCCAGCAGCGCTTGGACTAGCGGCTTCAATGAGCAGTTCTTC	CASSAWTSGFNEQFF
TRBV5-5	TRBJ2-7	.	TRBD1	TGTGCCAGCAGCCTGGGGTGGGACAGATCCTACGAGCAGTACTTC	CASSLGWDRSYEQYF
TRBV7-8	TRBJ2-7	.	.	TGTGCCAGCAGCTTGGGCCTTTCCTACGAGCAGTACTTC	CASSLGLSYEQYF
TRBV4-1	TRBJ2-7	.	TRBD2	TGCGCCAGCAGCCACCGACTAGCGGGAGCCCTCCACGAGCAGTACTTC	CASSHRLAGALHEQYF
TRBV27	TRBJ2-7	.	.	TGTGCCAGCAGTTTTATGAGCTCCTACGAGCAGTACTTC	CASSFMSSYEQYF
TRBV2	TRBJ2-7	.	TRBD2	TGTGCCAGCGCCCGGGACTACCTCTACGAGCAGTACTTC	CASARDYLYEQYF
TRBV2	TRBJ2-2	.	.	TGTGCCCGGGACAAGGAGACGGTCACCGGGGAGCTGTTTTTT	CARDKETVTGELFF
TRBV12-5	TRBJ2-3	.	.	TGTGCTAGTGGTTTTGGGGGGGATACGCAGTATTTT	CASGFGGDTQYF
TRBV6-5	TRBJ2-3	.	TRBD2	TGTGCCGCGGGACTAGCGGACACAGATACGCAGTATTTT	CAAGLADTDTQYF
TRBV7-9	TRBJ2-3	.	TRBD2	TGTGCCAGCGGCCTGGGACTAGCGGGGCCGGATACGCAGTATTTT	CASGLGLAGPDTQYF
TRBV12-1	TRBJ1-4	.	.	TGTGCCAGCAGCTTCGGCTTTACAGGGTTCAATGAAAAACTGTTTTTT	CASSFGFTGFNEKLFF
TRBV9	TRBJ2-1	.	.	TGTGCCAGCAGCGTAGCTGACGGGCAGGAGTTTGAGCAGTTCTTC	CASSVADGQEFEQFF
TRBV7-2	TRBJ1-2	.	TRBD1	TGTGCCAGCAGCCCGGGACAGGGAAGTATAGCTAACTATGGCTACACCTTC	CASSPGQGSIANYGYTF
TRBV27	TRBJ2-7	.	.	TGTGCCAGCAGTGCAACCGGGCTGTCCTACGAGCAGTACTTC	CASSATGLSYEQYF
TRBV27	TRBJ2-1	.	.	TGTGCCAGCAGCCCTCGCGCGTATGAGCAGTTCTTC	CASSPRAYEQFF
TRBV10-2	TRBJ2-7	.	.	TGCGCCACCCGGTTAGGGCTAGCATTCCACGAGCAGTACTTC	CATRLGLAFHEQYF
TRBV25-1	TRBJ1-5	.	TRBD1	TGTGCCAGCAGTGAGGCAGGGGGGGGCGATCAGCCCCAGCATTTT	CASSEAGGGDQPQHF
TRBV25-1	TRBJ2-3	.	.	TGTGCCAGCAGTGAATTTGAAGGGACTCAGGATACGCAGTATTTT	CASSEFEGTQDTQYF
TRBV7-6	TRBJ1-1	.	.	TGTGCCAGCAACCCCGGGGCAGGGAACACTGAAGCTTTCTTT	CASNPGAGNTEAFF
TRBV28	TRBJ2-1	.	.	TGTGCCAGCACCCCAGGGAGGGAGCAGTTCTTC	CASTPGREQFF
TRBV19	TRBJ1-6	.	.	TGTGCCAGTAGCCCCGGCGAAGGGAGCTCACCCCTCCACTTT	CASSPGEGSSPLHF